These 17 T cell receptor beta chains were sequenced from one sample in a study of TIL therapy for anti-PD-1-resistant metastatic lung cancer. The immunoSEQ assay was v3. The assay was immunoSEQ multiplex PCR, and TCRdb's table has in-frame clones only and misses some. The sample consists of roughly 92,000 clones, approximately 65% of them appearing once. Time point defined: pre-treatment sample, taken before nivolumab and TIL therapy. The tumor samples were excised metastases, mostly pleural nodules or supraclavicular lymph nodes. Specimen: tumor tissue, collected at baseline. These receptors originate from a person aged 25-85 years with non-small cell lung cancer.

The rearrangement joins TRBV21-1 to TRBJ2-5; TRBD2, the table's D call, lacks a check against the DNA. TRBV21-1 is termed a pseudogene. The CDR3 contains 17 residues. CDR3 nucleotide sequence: TGTGCCAGCAATAGTCCAAATAGCGGACCTTTACAAGAGACCCAGTACTTC. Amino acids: CASNSPNSGPLQETQYF.

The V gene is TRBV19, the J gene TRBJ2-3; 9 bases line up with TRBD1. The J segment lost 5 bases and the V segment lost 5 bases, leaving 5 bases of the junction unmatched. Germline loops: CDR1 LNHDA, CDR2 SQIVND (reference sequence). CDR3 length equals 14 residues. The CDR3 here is CASSEQGAIDTQYF. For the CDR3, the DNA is TGTGCCAGTAGTGAACAGGGGGCCATAGATACGCAGTATTTT. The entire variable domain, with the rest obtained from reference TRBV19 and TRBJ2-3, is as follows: DGGITQSPKYLFRKEGQNVTLSCEQNLNHDAMYWYRQDPGQGLRLIYYSQIVNDFQKGDIAEGYSVSREKKESFPLTVTSAQKNPTAFYLCASSEQGAIDTQYFGPGTRLTVL.

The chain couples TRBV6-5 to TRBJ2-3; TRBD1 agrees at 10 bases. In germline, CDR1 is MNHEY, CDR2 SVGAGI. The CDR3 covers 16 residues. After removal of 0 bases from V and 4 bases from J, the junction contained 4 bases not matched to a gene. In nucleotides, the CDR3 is TGTGCCAGCAGTTACTCCGGGACAGGGGTTCCAGATACGCAGTATTTT. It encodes CASSYSGTGVPDTQYF.

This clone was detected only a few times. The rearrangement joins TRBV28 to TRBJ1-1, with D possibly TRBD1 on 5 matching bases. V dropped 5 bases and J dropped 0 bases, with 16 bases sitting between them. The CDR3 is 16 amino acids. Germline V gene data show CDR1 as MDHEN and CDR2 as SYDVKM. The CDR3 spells CASSPPGGWMNTEAFF. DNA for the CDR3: TGTGCCAGCAGTCCACCGGGGGGTTGGATGAACACTGAAGCTTTCTTT.

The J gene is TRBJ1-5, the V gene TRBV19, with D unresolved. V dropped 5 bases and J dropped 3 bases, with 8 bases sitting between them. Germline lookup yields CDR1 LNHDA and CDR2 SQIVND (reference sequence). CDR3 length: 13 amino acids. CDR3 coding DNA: TGTGCCAGTAGTGTCACATTCAATCAGCCCCAGCATTTT. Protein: CASSVTFNQPQHF.

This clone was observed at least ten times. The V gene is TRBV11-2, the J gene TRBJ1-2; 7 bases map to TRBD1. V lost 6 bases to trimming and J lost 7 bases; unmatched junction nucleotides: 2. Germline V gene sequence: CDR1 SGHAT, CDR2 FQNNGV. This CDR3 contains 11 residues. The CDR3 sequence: CASRQGGGYTF. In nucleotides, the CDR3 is TGTGCCAGCAGGCAGGGGGGTGGCTACACCTTC.

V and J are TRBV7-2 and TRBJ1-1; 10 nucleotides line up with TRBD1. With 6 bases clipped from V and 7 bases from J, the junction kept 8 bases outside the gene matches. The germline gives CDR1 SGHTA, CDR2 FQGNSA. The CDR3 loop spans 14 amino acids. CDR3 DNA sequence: TGTGCCAGCAGACGGGGACAGGGGAGTATTGAAGCTTTCTTT. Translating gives CASRRGQGSIEAFF.

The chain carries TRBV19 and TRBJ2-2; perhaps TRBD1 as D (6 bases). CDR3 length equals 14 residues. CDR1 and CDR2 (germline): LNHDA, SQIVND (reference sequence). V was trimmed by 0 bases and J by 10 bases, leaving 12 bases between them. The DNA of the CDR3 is TGTGCCAGTAGTATAGATCCAAACAGGGTGGAGCTGTTTTTT. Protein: CASSIDPNRVELFF.

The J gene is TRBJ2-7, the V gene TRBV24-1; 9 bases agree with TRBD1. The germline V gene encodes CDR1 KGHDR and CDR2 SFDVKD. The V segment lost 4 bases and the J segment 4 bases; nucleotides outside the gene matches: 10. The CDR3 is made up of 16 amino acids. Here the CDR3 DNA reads TGTGCCACCAGTGACTCCGGGACAGGGAAAGTGTACGAGCAGTACTTC. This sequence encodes CATSDSGTGKVYEQYF.

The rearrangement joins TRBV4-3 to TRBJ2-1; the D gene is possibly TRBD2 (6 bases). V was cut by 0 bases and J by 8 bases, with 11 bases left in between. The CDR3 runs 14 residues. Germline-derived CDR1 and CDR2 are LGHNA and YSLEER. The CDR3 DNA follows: TGCGCCAGCAGCCAAGAGGAGCGGGTTGATGAGCAGTTCTTC. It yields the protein CASSQEERVDEQFF.

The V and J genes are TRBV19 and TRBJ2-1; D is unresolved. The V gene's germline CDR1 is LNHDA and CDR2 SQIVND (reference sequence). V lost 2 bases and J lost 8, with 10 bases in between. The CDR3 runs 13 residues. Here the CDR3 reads CASSISLLDEQFF. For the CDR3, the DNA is TGTGCCAGTAGTATATCCCTCTTGGATGAGCAGTTCTTC.

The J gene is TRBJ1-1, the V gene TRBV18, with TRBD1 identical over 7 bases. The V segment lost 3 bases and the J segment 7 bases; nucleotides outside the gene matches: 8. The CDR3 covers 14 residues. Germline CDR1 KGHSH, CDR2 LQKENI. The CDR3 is CASSPYNDRVEAFF. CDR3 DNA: TGTGCCAGCTCACCCTATAATGACAGGGTTGAAGCTTTCTTT.

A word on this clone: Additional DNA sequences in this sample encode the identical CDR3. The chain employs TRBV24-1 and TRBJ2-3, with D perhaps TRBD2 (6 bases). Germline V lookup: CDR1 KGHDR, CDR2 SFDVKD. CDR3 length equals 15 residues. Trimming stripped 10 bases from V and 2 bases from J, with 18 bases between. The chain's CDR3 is CATALSGTYTDTQYF. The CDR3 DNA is TGTGCCACGGCTCTATCCGGGACTTACACAGATACGCAGTATTTT.

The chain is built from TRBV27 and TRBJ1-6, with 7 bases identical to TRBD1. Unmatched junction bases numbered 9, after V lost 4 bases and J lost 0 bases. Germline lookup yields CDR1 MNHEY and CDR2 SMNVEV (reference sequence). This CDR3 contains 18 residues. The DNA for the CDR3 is TGTGCCAGCAGTTCTGGACAGGCTAGGAGCTCCTATAATTCACCCCTCCACTTT. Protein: CASSSGQARSSYNSPLHF.

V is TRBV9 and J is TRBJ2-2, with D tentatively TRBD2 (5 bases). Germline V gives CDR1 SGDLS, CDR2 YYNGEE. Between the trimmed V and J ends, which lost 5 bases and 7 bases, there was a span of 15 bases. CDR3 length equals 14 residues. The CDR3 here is CASRAPGSNGELFF. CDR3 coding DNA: TGTGCCAGCAGGGCCCCGGGGTCGAACGGGGAGCTGTTTTTT.

CDR3 residues: CASSTPARNEQFF. The CDR3 bases are TGTGCCAGCAGCACACCGGCCAGGAATGAGCAGTTCTTC. The chain has TRBV3-1 (or the pseudogene TRBV3-2) and TRBJ2-1; D not resolved. V gave up 5 bases and J gave up 7 bases, with 12 bases separating them. Germline V gives CDR1 LGHDT, CDR2 YNNKEL (reference sequence). This CDR3 comprises 13 residues.

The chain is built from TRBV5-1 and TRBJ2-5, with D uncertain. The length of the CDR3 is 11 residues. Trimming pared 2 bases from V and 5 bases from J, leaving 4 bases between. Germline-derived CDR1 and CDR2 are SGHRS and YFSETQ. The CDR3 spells CASSFAETQYF. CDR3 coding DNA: TGCGCCAGCAGCTTCGCGGAGACCCAGTACTTC.